One sample yielded the 20 T cell receptor beta chains listed below, sequenced in a study of T cell responses to AZD1222 COVID-19 vaccine. The repertoire was sequenced with immunoSEQ multiplex PCR; TCRdb's copy has only in-frame clones and lacks some. This table has under 250,000 clones, roughly 91% appearing once. The sample here was peripheral blood, taken on day 0 of MenACWY control vaccination. The receptors come from an adult in good health.

The V gene is TRBV12-3 or TRBV12-4, the J gene TRBJ2-7; D is possibly TRBD2 (5 bases). The CDR3 contains 12 residues. Trimming removed 6 bases at V and 3 bases at J, with 9 bases between. CDR3 DNA sequence: TGTGCCAGCAGGGGAGTGAACTACGAGCAGTACTTC. Translation: CASRGVNYEQYF.

The chain combines TRBV30 with TRBJ2-7; D is possibly TRBD1 (6 bases). The CDR3 sequence is 13 residues long. V dropped 3 bases and J dropped 0 bases, with 9 bases sitting between them. Germline V lookup: CDR1 GTSNPN, CDR2 SVGIG (reference sequence). CDR3 sequence reads: CAWSQGSSYEQYF. CDR3 bases: TGTGCCTGGAGCCAGGGGAGCTCCTACGAGCAGTACTTC.

The V gene is TRBV7-6, the J gene TRBJ1-2, with 9 bases fitting TRBD1. Germline V lookup: CDR1 SGHVS, CDR2 FNYEAQ. The junction had 8 bases not matched to a gene; V was cut back by 5 bases and J by 4 bases. CDR3 length equals 15 residues. As DNA, the CDR3 is TGTGCCAGCAGCCCGGGACAGGGTTCTTTCTATGGCTACACCTTC. Amino acids: CASSPGQGSFYGYTF.

V is TRBV18 and J is TRBJ1-5; TRBD1 might be the D (6 bases). This CDR3 has 17 residues. With 5 bases removed from V and 4 bases from J, the gap between germline ends came to 21 bases. Germline V gives CDR1 KGHSH, CDR2 LQKENI. CDR3 region: CASSANVRQEANQPQHF. The CDR3 coding sequence is TGTGCCAGCTCAGCAAACGTCCGACAGGAGGCTAATCAGCCCCAGCATTTT.

The table lists this clone with a count of one. The chain carries TRBV6-2 or TRBV6-3 and TRBJ2-5; the D gene is possibly TRBD1 (6 bases). CDR3 size: 16 residues. V gave up 5 bases and J gave up 6 bases, with 22 bases separating them. The germline CDR1 and CDR2 sequences are MNHEY and SVGEGT. CDR3 bases: TGTGCCAGCAGTCTCCCCAGGGGAAACTGGGGGAAGACCCAGTACTTC. Encoded protein: CASSLPRGNWGKTQYF.

V and J are TRBV12-3 or TRBV12-4 and TRBJ2-1, with D perhaps matching TRBD1 (6 bases). V was pared by 4 bases and J by 15 bases, with 19 bases between. The length of the CDR3 is 13 residues. In nucleotides, the CDR3 is TGTGCCAGCAGTTCGAGGGGGTCGGGACCTCTGTTCTTC. Its translation is CASSSRGSGPLFF.

Only one count was recorded for this clone. The V and J genes are TRBV7-9 and TRBJ1-2; 10 bases fit TRBD1. V was pared by 8 bases and J by 2 bases, with 8 bases of the junction left unmatched. Germline lookup yields CDR1 SEHNR and CDR2 FQNEAQ (reference sequence). The CDR3 covers 15 residues. DNA for the CDR3: TGTGCCAGCTCCCTTACGACAGGGGGCAACTATGGCTACACCTTC. It translates to CASSLTTGGNYGYTF. Full variable domain (rest looked up from reference TRBV7-9 and TRBJ1-2): DTGVSQNPRHKITKRGQNVTFRCDPISEHNRLYWYRQTLGQGPEFLTYFQNEAQLEKSRLLSDRFSAERPKGSFSTLEIQRTEQGDSAMYLCASSLTTGGNYGYTFGSGTRLTVV.

The chain recombines TRBV5-6 with TRBJ1-1, with D maybe TRBD1 (5 bases). The CDR3 totals 13 residues. Between the trimmed V and J ends, which lost 0 bases and 3 bases, there was a span of 6 bases. Per the germline V gene, CDR1 is SGHDT and CDR2 is YYEEEE. The CDR3 coding sequence is TGTGCCAGCAGCTTGGGAGGGGACACTGAAGCTTTCTTT. As protein: CASSLGGDTEAFF.

In DNA form, the CDR3 reads TGTGCCAGCAGCTTATGGGACCCGAATTCACCCCTCCACTTT. Protein product: CASSLWDPNSPLHF. The chain couples TRBV7-2 to TRBJ1-6; tentatively, D is TRBD1 (5 bases). The CDR3 covers 14 residues. The germline V gene has CDR1 SGHTA and CDR2 FQGNSA. V lost 2 bases and J 7 bases, leaving 9 bases between the germline ends. Variable domain in full (rest from reference TRBV7-2 and TRBJ1-6): GAGVSQSPSNKVTEKGKDVELRCDPISGHTALYWYRQSLGQGLEFLIYFQGNSAPDKSGLPSDRFSAERTGGSVSTLTIQRTQQEDSAVYLCASSLWDPNSPLHFGNGTRLTVT.

This chain uses TRBV30 with TRBJ2-2; D gene unclear. Germline V gene sequence: CDR1 GTSNPN, CDR2 SVGIG (reference sequence). The CDR3 sequence is 12 residues long. CDR3 nucleotide sequence: TGTGCTAGGGCCCCTCGCACCGGGGAGCTGTTTTTT. Protein: CARAPRTGELFF.

This clone appeared once. V and J are TRBV6-5 and TRBJ2-5; maybe TRBD1 (5 bases). V gave up 2 bases and J gave up 1 base, with 11 bases separating them. CDR1 and CDR2 from the germline V gene are MNHEY and SVGAGI. The CDR3 contains 15 residues. In DNA form, the CDR3 reads TGTGCCAGCAGTTACAATGCAGGGCTCCAAGAGACCCAGTACTTC. Translation: CASSYNAGLQETQYF.

The CDR3 DNA reads as TGTGCCAGCAGCCTAGAGCAGGGGAATGGAAACACCATATATTTT. Amino acids: CASSLEQGNGNTIYF. The rearrangement joins TRBV6-5 to TRBJ1-3, with D possibly matching TRBD1 (6 bases). V was pared by 6 bases and J by 3 bases, with 15 bases between. CDR1 and CDR2 (germline): MNHEY, SVGAGI. The CDR3 contains 15 residues.

The V gene is TRBV27, the J gene TRBJ1-2, with D perhaps TRBD1 (5 bases). This CDR3 is built from 15 residues. The germline gives CDR1 MNHEY, CDR2 SMNVEV (reference sequence). V dropped 5 bases and J dropped 3 bases, with 16 bases sitting between them. CDR3 nucleotides: TGTGCCAGCAGTACCGGGACTTGGGGGGACTATGGCTACACCTTC. It is translated as CASSTGTWGDYGYTF.

The rearrangement uses TRBV7-2 and TRBJ1-5; 7 bases line up with TRBD1. Per germline, CDR1 SGHTA and CDR2 FQGNSA. V trimming: 5 bases; J trimming: 1 base; junction bases outside the gene matches: 5. This CDR3 region has 15 residues. This CDR3 is CASSTKQGSNQPQHF. The CDR3 region has the DNA TGTGCCAGCAGCACAAAACAGGGGAGCAATCAGCCCCAGCATTTT. Full variable domain (outside the CDR3, taken from reference TRBV7-2 and TRBJ1-5): GAGVSQSPSNKVTEKGKDVELRCDPISGHTALYWYRQSLGQGLEFLIYFQGNSAPDKSGLPSDRFSAERTGGSVSTLTIQRTQQEDSAVYLCASSTKQGSNQPQHFGDGTRLSIL.

The V gene is TRBV7-2, the J gene TRBJ2-7, with 9 bases that match TRBD1. The CDR3 covers 17 residues. Germline V gene lookup returns CDR1 SGHTA and CDR2 FQGNSA. V was pared by 2 bases and J by 4 bases, with 12 bases of the junction left unmatched. The CDR3 region is CASSLKPPGQGWYEQYF. CDR3 DNA sequence: TGTGCCAGCAGCTTAAAACCCCCGGGACAGGGATGGTACGAGCAGTACTTC.

Comments on this clone: Other DNA sequences of this sample code for an identical CDR3. The chain recombines TRBV7-9 with TRBJ1-5, with D uncertain. Trimming shortened V by 1 base and J by 2 bases, and 6 bases separated the two germline ends. The germline V gene encodes CDR1 SEHNR and CDR2 FQNEAQ (reference sequence). This CDR3 is built from 14 residues. The CDR3 DNA reads as TGTGCCAGCAGCTTAGGTCAGGGCAATCAGCCCCAGCATTTT. This gives the protein CASSLGQGNQPQHF.

The rearrangement links TRBV6-5 to TRBJ1-5; no firm D call. Between the trimmed V and J ends, which lost 10 bases and 3 bases, there was a span of 16 bases. Looked up from germline, CDR1 is MNHEY and CDR2 is SVGAGI. The CDR3 loop spans 14 amino acids. CDR3 coding DNA: TGTGCCACCCTCAGGAACAACTACAATCAGCCCCAGCATTTT. This translates into CATLRNNYNQPQHF.

The V gene is TRBV19, the J gene TRBJ1-1; 9 bases are shared with TRBD1. The germline V gene has CDR1 LNHDA and CDR2 SQIVND (reference sequence). With V trimmed by 7 bases and J by 0 bases, 6 bases remained unmatched. The CDR3 is made up of 15 amino acids. The CDR3 nucleotides are TGTGCCAGTAAAACAGGGGGCCTCGTGAACACTGAAGCTTTCTTT. Protein sequence: CASKTGGLVNTEAFF.

As to this clone: This sample includes further DNA sequences coding for the same CDR3. The chain has TRBV3-1 (or the pseudogene TRBV3-2) and TRBJ1-6; 11 bases agree with TRBD1. J lost 9 bases, V lost 3 bases, and 4 bases had no gene match. Germline CDR1 and CDR2: LGHDT and YNNKEL (reference sequence). The CDR3 spans 15 residues. The CDR3 sequence is CASSQAGTGGSPLHF. DNA of the CDR3: TGTGCCAGCAGCCAGGCCGGGACAGGGGGTTCACCCCTCCACTTT.

V and J are TRBV11-2 and TRBJ1-2; 8 bases map to TRBD1. In germline, CDR1 is SGHAT, CDR2 FQNNGV. V shed 5 bases and J 8 bases; nucleotides not matched to a gene: 10. The CDR3 sequence is 14 residues long. The CDR3 DNA reads TGTGCCAGCAGCCCAGATCCCCGGGACAGGGGCTACACCTTC. Translating gives CASSPDPRDRGYTF.